This is a list of T cell receptor beta chains from one sample in a study of T cells in Graves' hyperthyroidism and ophthalmopathy. TCRdb passed the multiplex PCR reads through MiXCR, listing each CDR3 protein once. The table lists about 540,000 distinct CDR3 sequences, approximately 44% of them singletons. The sample consisted of peripheral blood or thyroid tissue (not recorded which). The receptors shown here come from a woman younger than 35 with Graves' hyperthyroidism. Both conserved end residues are part of each CDR3. Each record gives: J gene, clone size, D gene, V gene, CDR3 DNA, CDR3 protein. D genes are given only for firm matches. Part of the rows lack a size; the others show once, few, many or a class for expanded clones.

TRBJ1-5,many,-,TRBV2,TGTGCCAGCAGCGGGGGAGCGGTAGGCAATCAGCCCCAGCATTTT,CASSGGAVGNQPQHF
TRBJ1-5,-,-,TRBV20-1,TGCAGTGCTAGAGATTGGGGGGAAACGGGATCCAATCAGCCCCAGCATTTT,CSARDWGETGSNQPQHF
TRBJ1-1,many,TRBD1,TRBV2,TGTGCCAGCAGGGCGACAGGGGGGAGCACTGAAGCTTTCTTT,CASRATGGSTEAFF
TRBJ2-7,many,-,TRBV28,TGTGCCAGCAGTTCCCGTGTCGGAGAGCAGTACTTC,CASSSRVGEQYF
TRBJ2-7,-,TRBD1,TRBV6-1,TGTGCCAGCAATAGACAGGGTTGGGACGAGCAGTACTTC,CASNRQGWDEQYF
TRBJ2-2,-,-,TRBV7-2,TGTGCCAGCAGCCGGGCAAGTCGTAGGGCCAACGCCGGGGAGCTGTTTTTT,CASSRASRRANAGELFF
TRBJ2-7,few,-,TRBV18,TGTGCCAGCTCCCGAACGGAACGATACGAGCAGTACTTC,CASSRTERYEQYF
TRBJ2-7,many,-,TRBV9,TGTGCCAGCAGCGACCCGACTAGGGGCGAGCAGTACTTC,CASSDPTRGEQYF
TRBJ1-5,many,-,TRBV2,TGTGCCAGCAGGAGGATCGTCGGTCAGCCCCAGCATTTT,CASRRIVGQPQHF
TRBJ2-1,-,-,TRBV2,TGTGCCAGCTACAGGGAACCCACCGATGAGCAGTTCTTC,CASYREPTDEQFF
TRBJ2-3,once,-,TRBV29-1,TGCAGCGTTTCCTGGGGGTCCTCTAGCACAGATACGCAGTATTTT,CSVSWGSSSTDTQYF
TRBJ2-2,-,TRBD2,TRBV29-1,TGCAGCTTGGCCTGGGTAGCGGGCTCCCCCGCCGAGGCCACCGGGGAGCTGTTTTTT,CSLAWVAGSPAEATGELFF
TRBJ2-2,-,-,TRBV6-5,TGTGCCAGCAGCCCTACGGGGACGGAGAACACCGGGGAGCTGTTTTTT,CASSPTGTENTGELFF
TRBJ1-3,many,TRBD1,TRBV4-2,TGTGCCAGCAGCCAAGAGACAGGGGCTGGAAACACCATATATTTT,CASSQETGAGNTIYF
TRBJ2-7,-,-,TRBV6-1,TGTGCCAGCAGTGCGGTCAGGGACGAGCAGTACTTC,CASSAVRDEQYF
TRBJ2-7,-,-,TRBV6-6,TGTGCCAGCAGGAGAGTGGATCGGGGTCTGTACTTC,CASRRVDRGLYF
TRBJ1-2,many,-,TRBV2,TGTGCCAGCAGTGAAAGCGGGGGCTATGGCTACACCTTC,CASSESGGYGYTF
TRBJ2-5,-,TRBD2,TRBV7-9,TGTGCCAGCAGATATAGCGGGATGGCTCGGGAGACCCAGTACTTC,CASRYSGMARETQYF
TRBJ2-2,-,-,TRBV12-3/TRBV12-4,TGTGCCAGCAGCCTTTGGTGGGGGACGGCGGGGGAGCTGTTTTTT,CASSLWWGTAGELFF
TRBJ1-5,few,TRBD1,TRBV15,TGTGCCACCAGCAGAAGCCGGGACAGGAGGGAGCCCCAGCATTTT,CATSRSRDRREPQHF
TRBJ1-4,many,-,TRBV28,TGTGCCAGCAGTTCCTCAAATGAAAAACTGTTTTTT,CASSSSNEKLFF
TRBJ2-7,-,-,TRBV15,TGTGCCACCAGCAGTGAGGAGCGGACCTACGAGCAGTACTTC,CATSSEERTYEQYF
TRBJ2-2,few,-,TRBV6-6,TGTGCCAGCAGGGGAGCCGATCAAGACACCGGGGAGCTGTTTTTT,CASRGADQDTGELFF
TRBJ2-7,few,TRBD2,TRBV29-1,TGCAGCAGGAAGGGACTAGCGGGAGGGCCGGGTTACGAGCAGTACTTC,CSRKGLAGGPGYEQYF
TRBJ2-7,many,TRBD1,TRBV5-1,TGCGCCAGCAGCTTGCTGGGACAGTTGACCTACGAGCAGTACTTC,CASSLLGQLTYEQYF
TRBJ2-3,-,-,TRBV12-3/TRBV12-4,TGTGCCAGCAGTTTAGCCGAAGATACGCAGTATTTT,CASSLAEDTQYF
TRBJ2-5,once,-,TRBV29-1,TGCAGCGGGGGTGGGGGGAAACAAGAGGCCCAGTACTTC,CSGGGGKQEAQYF
TRBJ2-5,few,-,TRBV2,TGTGCCAGCAGTGGGGCACAAGGGACCCAGTACTTC,CASSGAQGTQYF
TRBJ1-2,-,TRBD1,TRBV7-4,TGTGCCAGCAGCCCCTTTGACAGGGGGGTTGGCTACACCTTC,CASSPFDRGVGYTF
TRBJ1-2,-,-,TRBV29-1,TGCAGCTTGGGGGACGTCTTCTATGGCTACACCTTC,CSLGDVFYGYTF
TRBJ1-6,-,TRBD1,TRBV7-8,TGTGCCAGCAGCTTATTTACGGGACAGACTAATTCACCCCTCCACTTT,CASSLFTGQTNSPLHF
TRBJ1-2,many,-,TRBV20-1,TGCAGTGCTAGCTTTCTCGGGCCCTACTATGGCTACACCTTC,CSASFLGPYYGYTF
TRBJ2-7,many,-,TRBV7-3,TGTGCCAGCCCAGGCGGGGCCTACGAGCAGTACTTC,CASPGGAYEQYF
TRBJ2-7,-,TRBD2,TRBV15,TGTGCCACCAGCGGCGGAAGTAGCGGGAGCGGGTACGAGCAGTACTTC,CATSGGSSGSGYEQYF
TRBJ2-1,many,-,TRBV24-1,TGTGCCACCAGTGATTCACGGACCTTAAATGAGCAGTTCTTC,CATSDSRTLNEQFF
TRBJ2-7,-,-,TRBV27,TGTGCCAGCACCTCCAGCGGCAATTCCTACGAGCAGTACTTC,CASTSSGNSYEQYF
TRBJ2-7,-,-,TRBV7-8,TGTGCCAGCAGGCCAGTCGGGAGCTCCTACGAGCAGTACTTC,CASRPVGSSYEQYF
TRBJ2-7,many,-,TRBV19,TGTGCCAGTAGTACAGCCTTTGGCAGGTCGCTCTACGAGCAGTACTTC,CASSTAFGRSLYEQYF
TRBJ2-7,-,TRBD2,TRBV7-9,TGTGCCAGCAGCTTGATAGCGGGAGAGGATGAGCAGTACTTC,CASSLIAGEDEQYF
TRBJ2-1,few,-,TRBV12-3/TRBV12-4,TGTGCCAGCAGTGACGACGGCCACAATGAGCAGTTCTTC,CASSDDGHNEQFF
TRBJ2-5,many,-,TRBV14,TGTGCCAGCAGCCAATTGAGAGAGACCCAGTACTTC,CASSQLRETQYF
TRBJ1-1,many,-,TRBV19,TGTGCCAGTAGCTTAACCGACAGGCAACCCGTAGCTTTCTTT,CASSLTDRQPVAFF
TRBJ1-2,many,-,TRBV29-1,TGCAGCGTTCGGTCCGTTAACTATGGCTACACCTTC,CSVRSVNYGYTF
TRBJ2-7,once,TRBD2,TRBV5-4,TGTGCCAGCAGCTTGGAAGGACTAGCTCCTTACGAGCAGTACTTC,CASSLEGLAPYEQYF
TRBJ2-5,many,-,TRBV5-4,TGTGCCAGCAGGGGAGGGGGCGGGCCGACCCAGTACTTC,CASRGGGGPTQYF
TRBJ1-5,-,-,TRBV10-3,TGTGCCATCAAAGGGGCCAGCAATCAGCCCCAGCATTTT,CAIKGASNQPQHF
TRBJ2-7,-,-,TRBV10-3,TGTGCCATCACTGGGCCGACCTCCTACGAGCAGTACTTC,CAITGPTSYEQYF
TRBJ2-1,-,-,TRBV20-1,TGCAGTGCCTATCGGGCTAGCGACTACAATGAGCAGTTCTTC,CSAYRASDYNEQFF
TRBJ1-5,-,-,TRBV20-1,TGCAGTGCTAGCAAGAGCAATCAGCCCCAGCATTTT,CSASKSNQPQHF
TRBJ2-2,many,-,TRBV29-1,TGCAGCGTTTTGGTGGCTGATCCGAACACCGGGGAGCTGTTTTTT,CSVLVADPNTGELFF
TRBJ2-5,once,-,TRBV7-9,TGTGCCAGCAGCTTAATGTCCGGGGAGACCCAGTACTTC,CASSLMSGETQYF
TRBJ2-5,-,TRBD1,TRBV24-1,TGTGCCACCAGTGATTGGACAGGGGGAGAGACCCAGTACTTC,CATSDWTGGETQYF
TRBJ2-5,-,-,TRBV20-1,-,CSATNRGTAYGYTFGSGTRTQYF
TRBJ2-7,many,-,TRBV6-2/TRBV6-3,TGTGCCAGCAGCTTCCTCTTAGTTCCCGAGCAGTACTTC,CASSFLLVPEQYF
TRBJ1-1,many,-,TRBV4-2,TGTGCCAGCAGCCAATTCTCTAACACTGAAGCTTTCTTT,CASSQFSNTEAFF
TRBJ2-7,-,TRBD2,TRBV29-1,TGCAGCGTGGGACTAGCGGGAGTGACCTACGAGCAGTACTTC,CSVGLAGVTYEQYF
TRBJ2-1,-,TRBD2,TRBV7-9,TGTGCCAGCAGCTTAACTAGCGGGAAACATGAGCAGTTCTTC,CASSLTSGKHEQFF